This T cell receptor (beta chain) was recorded in a study of T cell responses to AZD1222 COVID-19 vaccine. Method: immunoSEQ multiplex PCR; TCRdb's copy keeps in-frame clones and lacks some. The sample has about 140,000 clones, more than 85% seen once. This clonotype originated in an adult who had recovered from COVID-19. The sequencing here drew on peripheral blood, taken after recovery from COVID-19.

The CDR3 loop reads CAWSRQGLSGNTIYF. In DNA, the CDR3 is TGTGCCTGGAGTCGACAGGGCCTCTCTGGAAACACCATATATTTT. This sequence joins TRBV30 and TRBJ1-3; TRBD1 matches at 7 bases. The CDR3 is 15 amino acids. Germline CDR1 and CDR2: GTSNPN and SVGIG (reference sequence). The V gene end was trimmed by 2 bases and the J gene end by 0 bases; junction bases not matched to a gene: 4. Looking up the rest from reference TRBV30 and TRBJ1-3 gives the full variable domain: SQTIHQWPATLVQPVGSPLSLECTVEGTSNPNLYWYRQAAGRGLQLLFYSVGIGQISSEVPQNLSASRPQDRQFILSSKKLLLSDSGFYLCAWSRQGLSGNTIYFGEGSWLTVV.